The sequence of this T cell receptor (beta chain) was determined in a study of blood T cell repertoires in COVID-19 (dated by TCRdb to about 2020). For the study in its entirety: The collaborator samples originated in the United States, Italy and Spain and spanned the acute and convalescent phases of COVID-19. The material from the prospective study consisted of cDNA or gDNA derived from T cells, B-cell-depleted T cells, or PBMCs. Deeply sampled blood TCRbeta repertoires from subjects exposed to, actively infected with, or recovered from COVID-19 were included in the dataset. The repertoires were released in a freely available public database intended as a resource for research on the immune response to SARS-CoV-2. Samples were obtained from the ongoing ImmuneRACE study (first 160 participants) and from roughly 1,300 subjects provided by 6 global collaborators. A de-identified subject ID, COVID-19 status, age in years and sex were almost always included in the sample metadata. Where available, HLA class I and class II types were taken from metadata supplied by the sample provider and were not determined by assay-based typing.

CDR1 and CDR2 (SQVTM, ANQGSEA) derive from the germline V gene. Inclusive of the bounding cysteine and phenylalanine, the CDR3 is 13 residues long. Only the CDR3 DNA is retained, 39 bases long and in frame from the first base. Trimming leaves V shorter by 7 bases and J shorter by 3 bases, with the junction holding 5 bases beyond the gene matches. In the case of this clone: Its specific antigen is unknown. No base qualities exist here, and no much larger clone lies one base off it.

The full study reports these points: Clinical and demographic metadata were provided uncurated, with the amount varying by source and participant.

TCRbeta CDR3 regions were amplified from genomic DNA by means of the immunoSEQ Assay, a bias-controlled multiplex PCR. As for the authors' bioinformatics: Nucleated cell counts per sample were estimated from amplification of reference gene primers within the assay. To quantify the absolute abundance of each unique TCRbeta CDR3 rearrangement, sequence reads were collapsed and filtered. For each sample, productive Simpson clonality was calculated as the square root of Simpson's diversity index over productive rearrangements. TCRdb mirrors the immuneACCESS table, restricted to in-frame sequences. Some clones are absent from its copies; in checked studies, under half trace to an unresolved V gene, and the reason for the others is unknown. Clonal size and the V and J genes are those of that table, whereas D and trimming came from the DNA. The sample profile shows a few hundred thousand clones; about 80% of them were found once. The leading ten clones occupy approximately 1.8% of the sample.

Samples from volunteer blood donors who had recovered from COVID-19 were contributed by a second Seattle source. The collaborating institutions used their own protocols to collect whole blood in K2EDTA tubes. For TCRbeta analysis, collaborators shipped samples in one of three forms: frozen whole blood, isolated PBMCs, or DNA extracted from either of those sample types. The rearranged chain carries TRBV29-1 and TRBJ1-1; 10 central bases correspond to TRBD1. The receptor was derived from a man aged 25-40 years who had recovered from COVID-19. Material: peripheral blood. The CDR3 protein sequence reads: CSATGTGDTEAFF. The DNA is TGCAGCGCCACCGGGACAGGGGACACTGAAGCTTTCTTT. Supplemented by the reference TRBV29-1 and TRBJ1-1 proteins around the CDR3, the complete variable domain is SAVISQKPSRDICQRGTSLTIQCQVDSQVTMMFWYRQQPGQSLTLIATANQGSEATYESGFVIDKFPISRPNLTFSTLTVSNMSPEDSSIYLCSATGTGDTEAFFGQGTRLTVV.